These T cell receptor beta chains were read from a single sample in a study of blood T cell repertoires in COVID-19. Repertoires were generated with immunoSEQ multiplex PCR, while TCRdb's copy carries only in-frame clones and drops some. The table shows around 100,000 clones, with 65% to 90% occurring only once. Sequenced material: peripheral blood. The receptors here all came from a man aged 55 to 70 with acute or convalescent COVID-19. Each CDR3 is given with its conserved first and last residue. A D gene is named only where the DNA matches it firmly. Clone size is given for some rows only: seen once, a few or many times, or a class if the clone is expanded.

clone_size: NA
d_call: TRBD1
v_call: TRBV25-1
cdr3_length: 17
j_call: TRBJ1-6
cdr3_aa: CASSELPGQGYNSPLHF
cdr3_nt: TGTGCCAGCAGTGAACTCCCGGGACAGGGATATAATTCACCCCTCCACTTT

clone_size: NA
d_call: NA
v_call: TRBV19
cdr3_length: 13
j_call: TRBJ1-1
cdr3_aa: CASSTIGGTEAFF
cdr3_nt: TGTGCCAGTAGTACCATAGGGGGAACTGAAGCTTTCTTT

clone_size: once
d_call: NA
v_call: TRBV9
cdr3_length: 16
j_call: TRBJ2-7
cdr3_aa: CASSVAGGTLSYEQYF
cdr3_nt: TGTGCCAGCAGCGTAGCAGGCGGGACGCTCTCCTACGAGCAGTACTTC

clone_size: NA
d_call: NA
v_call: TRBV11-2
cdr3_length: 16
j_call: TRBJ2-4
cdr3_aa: CASSPQQSSSQNIQYF
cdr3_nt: TGTGCCAGCAGCCCACAGCAGAGCAGTTCGCAAAACATTCAGTACTTC

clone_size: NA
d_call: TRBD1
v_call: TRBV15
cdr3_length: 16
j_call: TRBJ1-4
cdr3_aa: CATSRNSGQYNEKLFF
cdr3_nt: TGTGCCACCAGCAGAAACTCGGGACAGTATAATGAAAAACTGTTTTTT

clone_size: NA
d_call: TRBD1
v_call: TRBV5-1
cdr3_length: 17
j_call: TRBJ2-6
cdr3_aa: CASSPGTGPSGANVLTF
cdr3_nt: TGCGCCAGCAGTCCCGGGACAGGACCCTCTGGGGCCAACGTCCTGACTTTC

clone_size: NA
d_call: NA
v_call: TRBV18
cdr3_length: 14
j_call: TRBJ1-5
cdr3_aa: CASSPPDSNQPQHF
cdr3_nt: TGTGCCAGCTCACCACCGGACAGTAATCAGCCCCAGCATTTT

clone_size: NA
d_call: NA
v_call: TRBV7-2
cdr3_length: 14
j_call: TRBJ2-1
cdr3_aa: CASSLQTPWNEQFF
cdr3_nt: TGTGCCAGCAGCTTACAGACTCCCTGGAATGAGCAGTTCTTC

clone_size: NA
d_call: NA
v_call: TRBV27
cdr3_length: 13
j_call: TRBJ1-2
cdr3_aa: CASSSNRDHGYTF
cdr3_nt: TGTGCCAGCAGTTCGAACAGGGACCACGGCTACACCTTC

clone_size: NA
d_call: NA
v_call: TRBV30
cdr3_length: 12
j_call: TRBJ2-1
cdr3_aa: CAWEQGGGEQFF
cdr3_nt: TGTGCCTGGGAACAGGGTGGTGGTGAGCAGTTCTTC

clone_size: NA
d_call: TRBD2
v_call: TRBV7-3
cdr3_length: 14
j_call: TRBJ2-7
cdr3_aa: CASSPSGGAYEQYF
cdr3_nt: TGTGCCAGCAGCCCTAGCGGGGGGGCCTACGAGCAGTACTTC

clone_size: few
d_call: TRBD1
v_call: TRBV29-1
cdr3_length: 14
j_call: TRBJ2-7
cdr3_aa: CSVYDGQGQREQYF
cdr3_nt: TGCAGCGTTTATGATGGACAGGGGCAGAGGGAGCAGTACTTC

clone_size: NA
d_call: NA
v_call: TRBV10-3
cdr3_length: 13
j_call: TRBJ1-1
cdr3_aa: CAITQTGGTEAFF
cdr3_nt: TGTGCCATCACTCAGACGGGGGGCACTGAAGCTTTCTTT

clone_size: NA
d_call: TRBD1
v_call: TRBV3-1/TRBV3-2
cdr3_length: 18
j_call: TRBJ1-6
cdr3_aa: CASSQGTGDRSYNSPLHF
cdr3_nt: TGTGCCAGCAGCCAAGGGACAGGGGATAGGTCCTATAATTCACCCCTCCACTTT

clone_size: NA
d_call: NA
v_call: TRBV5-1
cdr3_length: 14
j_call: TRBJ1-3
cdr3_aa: CASSPGMSGNTIYF
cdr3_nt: TGCGCCAGCAGCCCCGGGATGTCAGGAAACACCATATATTTT

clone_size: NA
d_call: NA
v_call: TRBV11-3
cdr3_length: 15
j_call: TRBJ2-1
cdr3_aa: CASSFSGQSYNEQFF
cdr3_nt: TGTGCCAGCAGCTTTAGCGGACAATCCTACAATGAGCAGTTCTTC

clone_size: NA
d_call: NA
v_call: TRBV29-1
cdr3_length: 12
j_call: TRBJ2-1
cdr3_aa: CSVAMFDNEQFF
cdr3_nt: TGCAGCGTTGCAATGTTTGACAATGAGCAGTTCTTC

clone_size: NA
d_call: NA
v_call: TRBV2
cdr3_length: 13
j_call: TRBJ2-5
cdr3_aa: CASSGTVGVTQYF
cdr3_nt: TGTGCCAGCAGTGGGACTGTTGGGGTGACCCAGTACTTC

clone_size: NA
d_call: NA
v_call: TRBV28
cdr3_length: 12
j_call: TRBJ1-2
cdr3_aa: CASSLNIYGYTF
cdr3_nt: TGTGCCAGCAGTTTAAACATCTATGGCTACACCTTC

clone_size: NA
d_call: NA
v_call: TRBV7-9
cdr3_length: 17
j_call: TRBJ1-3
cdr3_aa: CASSTGGHHFSGNTIYF
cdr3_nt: TGTGCCAGCAGCACTGGGGGACACCACTTCTCTGGAAACACCATATATTTT

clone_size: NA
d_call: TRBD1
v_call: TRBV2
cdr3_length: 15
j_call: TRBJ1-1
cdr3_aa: CASDRQGAVGTEAFF
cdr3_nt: TGTGCCAGCGACAGACAGGGTGCTGTTGGGACTGAAGCTTTCTTT